The 22 T cell receptor beta chains below come from one sample, sequenced in a study of cytomegalovirus exposure and HLA in healthy donors. The PCR had 60 Vbeta and 13 Jbeta primers. TCRdb keeps only in-frame clones here, not all; method: immunoSEQ multiplex PCR. The data contain about 120,000 clones, under 85% of them seen just once; the ten biggest clones take up approximately 10%. The material sequenced was PBMCs. Receptors originate from a man between 35 and 55 years old in good health and CMV-seropositive.

This rearrangement joins TRBV5-4 to TRBJ2-5; TRBD2 might be the D (7 bases). In germline, CDR1 is SGHNT, CDR2 YYREEE (reference sequence). V was pared by 4 bases and J by 2 bases, with 12 bases between. The CDR3 contains 14 residues. In nucleotides, the CDR3 is TGTGCCAGCAGCGGGGGGGGCCGTCAAGAGACCCAGTACTTC. It yields the protein CASSGGGRQETQYF.

This chain links TRBV6-5 with TRBJ2-1; 9 positions agree with TRBD1. CDR3 size: 15 residues. J was trimmed by 2 bases and V by 6 bases; bases with no gene match: 5. Germline assignment: CDR1 MNHEY and CDR2 SVGAGI. The CDR3 here is CASSQDRGAYNEQFF. The CDR3 DNA reads TGTGCCAGCAGCCAGGACAGGGGTGCCTACAATGAGCAGTTCTTC.

This chain uses TRBV5-8 with TRBJ2-5; TRBD2 agrees at 10 bases. The V and J ends lost 0 bases and 5 bases, in that order; junction bases with no gene match: 7. CDR3 length: 16 residues. The germline V gene encodes CDR1 SGHTS and CDR2 YDEGEE. The CDR3 DNA reads as TGTGCCAGCAGCTTGGCCCTAGCGGGGGCCGTCGAGACCCAGTACTTC. Translation gives CASSLALAGAVETQYF. The complete variable domain, with remaining parts taken from reference TRBV5-8 and TRBJ2-5, reads EAGVTQSPTHLIKTRGQQATLRCSPISGHTSVYWYQQALGLGLQFLLWYDEGEERNRGNFPPRFSGRQFPNYSSELNVNALELEDSALYLCASSLALAGAVETQYFGPGTRLLVL.

The chain uses TRBV4-1 and TRBJ2-7; the match to TRBD1 covers 7 bases. This CDR3 region has 15 residues. Germline V CDR1 and CDR2: MGHRA, YSYEKL. Trimming cost V 1 base and J 3 bases; bases outside gene matches: 6. The CDR3 bases are TGCGCCAGCAGCCAAGGCCCGACAGGGAACTACGAGCAGTACTTC. Protein sequence: CASSQGPTGNYEQYF.

The rearrangement links TRBV6-1 to TRBJ1-2, with TRBD1 matching 9 bases. The length of the CDR3 is 13 residues. J lost 10 bases, V lost 6 bases, and 9 bases had no gene match. CDR1 is MNHNS, CDR2 SASEGT, per germline. The CDR3: CASRQQGAVDYTF. Written as DNA, the CDR3 is TGTGCCAGCAGACAACAGGGGGCAGTGGACTACACCTTC.

The genes are TRBV19 and TRBJ2-7, with 8 bases that match TRBD1. V lost 6 bases and J lost 7; bases outside the gene matches: 11. CDR3 length equals 14 residues. In germline, CDR1 is LNHDA, CDR2 SQIVND (reference sequence). For the CDR3, the DNA is TGTGCCAGTAGCCCAGGGGGCCCCGTGAGGGAGCAGTACTTC. This translates into CASSPGGPVREQYF.

This clone is categorized as medium-sized. The V and J genes are TRBV19 and TRBJ1-1, with TRBD1 identical over 8 bases. CDR3 length equals 15 residues. J was trimmed by 1 base and V by 2 bases; bases with no gene match: 3. Germline V lookup: CDR1 LNHDA, CDR2 SQIVND (reference sequence). The CDR3 loop is CASSISGTGNTEAFF. For the CDR3, the DNA is TGTGCCAGTAGTATATCGGGGACAGGGAACACTGAAGCTTTCTTT.

This clone was detected a few times. This chain joins TRBV2 and TRBJ2-5, with 14 bases identical to TRBD2. Germline lookup yields CDR1 SNHLY and CDR2 FYNNEI. The ends lost 5 bases at V and 1 base at J; junction bases unmatched: 3. CDR3 length: 16 amino acids. The CDR3 is CASSQGTSGGQETQYF. The DNA of the CDR3 is TGTGCCAGCAGTCAGGGGACTAGCGGGGGCCAAGAGACCCAGTACTTC.

V usage is TRBV6-6 and J usage is TRBJ2-5; TRBD1 agrees at 9 bases. The end of the DNA is better explained by TRBJ2-7, so the J call may be wrong. This CDR3 has 14 amino acids. Germline-derived CDR1 and CDR2 are MNHNY and SVGAGI (reference sequence). CDR3 in amino acids: CASSWGQGSYEQYF. The CDR3 bases are TGTGCCAGCAGTTGGGGACAGGGCTCCTACGAGCAGTACTTC.

V usage is TRBV4-1 and J usage is TRBJ1-5; D is unresolved. V was trimmed by 1 base and J by 3 bases, leaving 13 bases between them. The CDR3 covers 16 residues. Germline V gene sequence: CDR1 MGHRA, CDR2 YSYEKL. The CDR3 region has the DNA TGCGCCAGCAGCCAAGGGCGGGTAAGAGACAATCAGCCCCAGCATTTT. Its translation: CASSQGRVRDNQPQHF.

The V call is TRBV9, the J call TRBJ2-2, with D possibly matching TRBD1 (5 bases). The V end lost 2 bases, the J end lost 0 bases, and 8 bases lay between the germline ends. The CDR3 runs to 15 residues. Germline values: CDR1 SGDLS, CDR2 YYNGEE. CDR3 sequence reads: CASSVDTSNTGELFF. The CDR3 nucleotides are TGTGCCAGCAGCGTGGACACTTCGAACACCGGGGAGCTGTTTTTT.

This chain links TRBV18 with TRBJ2-5; the D is unclear. The end of the DNA aligns better with TRBJ2-7, so the J call may be wrong. The germline gives CDR1 KGHSH, CDR2 LQKENI. This CDR3 has 12 amino acids. CDR3 in amino acids: CASSPQSYEQYF. For the CDR3, the DNA is TGTGCCAGCTCACCACAGTCATACGAGCAGTACTTC.

This rearrangement joins TRBV15 to TRBJ2-1; possible D gene TRBD1, 6 bases. The CDR3 is 14 residues long. Trimming shortened V by 4 bases and J by 4 bases, and 11 bases separated the two germline ends. From germline, CDR1 is LNHNV and CDR2 YYDKDF (reference sequence). Here the CDR3 reads CATSKGRGYNEQFF. Written as DNA, the CDR3 is TGTGCCACCAGCAAAGGCAGGGGTTACAATGAGCAGTTCTTC.

This rearrangement joins TRBV7-9 to TRBJ2-1; 8 nucleotides agree with TRBD2. The CDR3 has 17 amino acids. With 2 bases clipped from V and 2 bases from J, the junction kept 8 bases outside the gene matches. CDR1 and CDR2 from the germline V gene are SEHNR and FQNEAQ (reference sequence). The CDR3 here is CASSLRGRGETYNEQFF. The CDR3 region has the DNA TGTGCCAGCAGCTTACGCGGGCGGGGGGAAACCTACAATGAGCAGTTCTTC.

J is TRBJ1-3 and V is TRBV2, with D perhaps matching TRBD1 (5 bases). The CDR3 has 13 residues. The V gene lost 4 bases and the J gene lost 3 bases, with 7 bases spanning the gap. The germline V gene encodes CDR1 SNHLY and CDR2 FYNNEI. The CDR3 coding sequence is TGTGCCAGCAGTGGGGGGGTTGGAAACACCATATATTTT. This gives the protein CASSGGVGNTIYF.

The V gene is TRBV2, the J gene TRBJ2-7, with 12 positions matching TRBD2. Germline V gene data show CDR1 as SNHLY and CDR2 as FYNNEI. V lost 6 bases, J lost 5 bases, and 8 bases stayed unmatched. The CDR3 has 15 residues. CDR3 nucleotides: TGTGCCAGCAGGATTCTAGCGGGGGGGCCCCACGAGCAGTACTTC. Its protein is CASRILAGGPHEQYF.

This chain links TRBV6-1 with TRBJ2-7; D is perhaps TRBD2 (6 bases). The CDR3 has 15 residues. The V gene's germline CDR1 is MNHNS and CDR2 SASEGT. The ends were cut back, 1 base at V and 6 bases at J, with 16 bases in the middle. The CDR3 nucleotides are TGTGCCAGCAGTGAAGGGGGGGTGGGTTACGTCGAGCAGTACTTC. Its translation is CASSEGGVGYVEQYF.

The chain combines TRBV6-5 with TRBJ2-7; 11 bases are a match to TRBD2. CDR3 length: 15 residues. The V and J ends lost 2 bases and 6 bases, in that order; junction bases with no gene match: 6. The germline gives CDR1 MNHEY, CDR2 SVGAGI. CDR3 amino acids: CASSYRGTSGSEQYF. The CDR3 DNA follows: TGTGCCAGCAGTTACCGAGGGACTAGCGGATCCGAGCAGTACTTC.

This chain joins TRBV19 and TRBJ1-1, with D possibly being TRBD1 (5 bases). CDR3 length: 15 amino acids. V was clipped by 3 bases and J by 3 bases, with 14 bases between them. The germline CDR1 and CDR2 sequences are LNHDA and SQIVND (reference sequence). The CDR3 sequence: CASSMTRGGDTEAFF. The CDR3 nucleotides read TGTGCCAGTAGTATGACTAGGGGAGGGGACACTGAAGCTTTCTTT. Filled out from reference TRBV19 and TRBJ1-1, the complete variable domain reads DGGITQSPKYLFRKEGQNVTLSCEQNLNHDAMYWYRQDPGQGLRLIYYSQIVNDFQKGDIAEGYSVSREKKESFPLTVTSAQKNPTAFYLCASSMTRGGDTEAFFGQGTRLTVV.

The chain employs TRBV6-5 and TRBJ1-6; D may be TRBD1 (5 bases). This CDR3 comprises 12 residues. Germline CDR1 is MNHEY and CDR2 is SVGAGI. The ends were cut back, 8 bases at V and 7 bases at J, with 9 bases in the middle. The CDR3 DNA is TGTGCCAGCGGAAGACAGAATTCACCCCTCCACTTT. Amino acid sequence: CASGRQNSPLHF.

The chain employs TRBV28 and TRBJ1-4; no clear D. V was shortened by 6 bases and J by 0 bases, with 11 bases between the two germline ends. The germline CDR1 and CDR2 sequences are MDHEN and SYDVKM. The CDR3 extends over 15 amino acids. CDR3 bases: TGTGCCAGCAGCCCAGGTTGGCCAACTAATGAAAAACTGTTTTTT. This gives the protein CASSPGWPTNEKLFF.

The chain couples TRBV11-2 to TRBJ2-7, with TRBD2 identical over 11 bases. Germline V gene lookup returns CDR1 SGHAT and CDR2 FQNNGV. Germline trimming cut 0 bases from V and 7 bases from J; bases unmatched to any gene: 8. This CDR3 spans 16 amino acids. The CDR3 DNA is TGTGCCAGCAGCTTAGATCTTAGCGGGGGGGCCCGGGAGCAGTACTTC. Protein sequence: CASSLDLSGGAREQYF.